This section outlines one T cell receptor beta chain sequence together with its context. The data stem from a study of Ad26.COV2.S vaccination and SARS-CoV-2 variants. This CDR3 contains 14 residues. Germline CDR1 is SNHLY and CDR2 is FYNNEI. With V trimmed by 6 bases and J by 8 bases, 5 bases remained unmatched. Treatment defined: some 20 received Ad26.COV2.S at low or high dose, single or two shots; five or six received placebo; per-sample allocation not given. Samples came from day 63 after the first vaccine or placebo injection. Only in-frame clones appear in the TCRdb table, and some are missing; sequencing was by immunoSEQ multiplex PCR. The sample has 350,000 to 500,000 clones; approximately 89% are singletons.

The sequence came from a person aged 18-60 years who received the Ad26.COV2.S COVID-19 vaccine or a placebo. The rearrangement uses TRBV2 and TRBJ1-4, with 11 bases fitting TRBD1. Sequenced here: peripheral blood, sampled in a trial of Ad26.COV2.S vaccine versus placebo. CDR3 sequence (DNA): TGTGCCAGCAGCTGGGACAGGGGGTGGGAAAAACTGTTTTTT. It translates to CASSWDRGWEKLFF.